This T cell receptor (beta chain) was documented in a study of a mutant IDH1 vaccine in newly diagnosed glioma. Overall study: Radiotherapy, temozolomide, or both had been given previously, and both were given to most.

Germline assignment: CDR1 MNHEY and CDR2 SVGAGI. The CDR3 contains 13 residues. V lost 0 bases, J lost 11 bases, and 13 bases lay in between. Profiled with immunoSEQ multiplex PCR; TCRdb holds only in-frame clones, not every one. The sample carries about 43,000 clones, less than 85% recorded once. This clone was detected once. Its antigen is as yet unknown. Stated time point: week 23, last vaccination. The content of each vaccine dose was 300 ug of mutant IDH1 20-mer peptide, and topical imiquimod accompanied it. Whole-study findings and limits: No link was apparently found between pseudoprogression and changes in top peripheral T cell clonotypes.

The gene calls are TRBV6-5 and TRBJ1-1, with a possible D match to TRBD1 (6 bases). The source material was PBMCs, sampled from a glioma patient whose treatment included an IDH1 peptide vaccine. The receptor was isolated from a woman between 18 and 29 years old with glioma. Some clones in this sample may be carry-over from other donors' samples. The CDR3 reads CASSYSAGAGAFF. As DNA, the CDR3 is TGTGCCAGCAGTTACTCGGCAGGGGCCGGGGCTTTCTTT.